These 5 T cell receptor beta chains came from one sample sequenced in a study of blood T cells in healthy people across ages. With a J-beta primer mix and a sample-barcoded 5' primer, a second PCR ran 7 to 11 cycles. TCRdb reprocessed the 5' RACE reads with MiXCR, giving one entry per CDR3 protein. The sample shows 1.5 million or so distinct CDR3 sequences, 42% of them seen only once. Sequencing input: blood. The source of these receptors is a woman under 30 in good health.

The CDR3 coding sequence is TGTGCCATCAGTGAGTCGGAGAGCTCCTACAATGAGCAGTTCTTC. It specifies CAISESESSYNEQFF. The J gene is TRBJ2-1, the V gene TRBV10-3; D is unclear. The CDR3 is 15 amino acids. CDR1 is ENHRY and CDR2 is SYGVKD in the germline V gene. Trimming stripped 0 bases from V and 0 bases from J, with 6 bases between.

The chain combines TRBV9 with TRBJ2-7; a possible D gene is TRBD1 (6 bases). V was cut by 1 base and J by 6 bases, with 14 bases left in between. Germline CDR1 is SGDLS and CDR2 is YYNGEE. The CDR3 covers 14 residues. DNA of the CDR3: TGTGCCAGCAGCGTAAGCCGGGACACGAGCGAGCAGTACTTC. Its protein is CASSVSRDTSEQYF.

Only a few counts were recorded for this clonotype. V gene TRBV5-6 combines with J gene TRBJ2-5; D possibly matches TRBD1 or TRBD2 (5 bases each). Germline CDR1 and CDR2: SGHDT and YYEEEE. With 4 bases removed from V and 11 bases from J, the gap between germline ends came to 27 bases. The CDR3 length is 16 residues. The CDR3 DNA follows: TGTGCCAGCAGCCGCCCTGGGGGTCTAGCCTACAATGAGCAGTACTTC. Translating gives CASSRPGGLAYNEQYF.

This clonotype was recorded at least ten times. In DNA form, the CDR3 reads TGCGCCAGCAGCACGGACCCTTCCTACAATGAGCAGTTCTTC. Protein sequence: CASSTDPSYNEQFF. The rearrangement joins TRBV5-1 to TRBJ2-1; D gene uncertain. The CDR3 runs to 14 residues. Trimming left V 4 bases short and J 1 base short, with 9 bases between. Germline V gene data show CDR1 as SGHRS and CDR2 as YFSETQ.

This clonotype was counted only a few times. The CDR3 sequence is CASSLLGGGLGYNEQFF. CDR3 bases: TGTGCCAGCAGCTTACTTGGTGGGGGACTCGGGTACAATGAGCAGTTCTTC. V is TRBV11-2 and J is TRBJ2-1, with D possibly being TRBD2 (6 bases). The CDR3 has 17 residues. Germline V gene sequence: CDR1 SGHAT, CDR2 FQNNGV. Deletions cut 2 bases from V and 4 bases from J, with 18 bases between.